This TCR beta chain came from a study of tumor-infiltrating lymphocytes in primary liver carcinoma. Looking at the study overall: T1-T3 N0M0 was the stage of the tumors, which were roughly 4.2 to 11 cm across. In every tissue type, samples returned a similar yield of roughly 3.65 to 8 million productive TCRbeta reads.

Germline loops: CDR1 SGHDT, CDR2 YYEEEE. The V gene lost 4 bases and the J gene lost 5 bases, with 21 bases spanning the gap. This CDR3 has 16 residues. A note on this clonotype: As yet, its antigen is unknown.

Unsorted whole blood served as the source of blood RNA, and germline DNA was extracted as well. Points from the study as a whole: Tumor region pairs showed greater overlap than either tumor-adjacent or tumor-blood pairs did. There was no comparison of CD4+ and CD8+ repertoires, as samples were bulk unsorted.

TCR beta cDNA came from about 470 ng total RNA, primed with a constant-region primer. For TCR beta, libraries were produced by three nested multiplex PCR rounds using slightly modified ARM-PCR. A C-beta reverse primer and TRBV1-TRBV30 forward primers served in each of the first two PCR rounds, at 9 to 11 cycles apiece. TCRdb passed the multiplex PCR reads through MiXCR, listing each CDR3 protein once. The repertoire holds some 190,000 distinct CDR3 sequences, with less than 65% as singletons. The sequencing sample was made of peripheral blood. The rearrangement links TRBV5-6 to TRBJ2-5, with D possibly matching TRBD2 (6 bases). The sequence was collected from a man aged 35 to 55 with primary liver carcinoma and hepatitis B virus infection. CDR3 protein: CASSPLRGLLKETQYF. CDR3 bases: TGTGCCAGCAGCCCTCTAAGGGGACTTCTAAAGGAGACCCAGTACTTC.